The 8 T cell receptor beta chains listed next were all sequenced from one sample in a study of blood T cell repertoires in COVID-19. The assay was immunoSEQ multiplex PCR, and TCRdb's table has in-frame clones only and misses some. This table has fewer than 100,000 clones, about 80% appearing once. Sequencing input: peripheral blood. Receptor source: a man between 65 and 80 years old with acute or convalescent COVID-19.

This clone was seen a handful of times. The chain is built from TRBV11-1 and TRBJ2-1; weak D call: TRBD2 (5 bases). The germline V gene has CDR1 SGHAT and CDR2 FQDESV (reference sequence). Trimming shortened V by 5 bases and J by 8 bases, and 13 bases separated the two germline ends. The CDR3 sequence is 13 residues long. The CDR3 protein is CASSQRERYEQFF. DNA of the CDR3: TGTGCCAGCAGCCAGAGGGAACGCTATGAGCAGTTCTTC.

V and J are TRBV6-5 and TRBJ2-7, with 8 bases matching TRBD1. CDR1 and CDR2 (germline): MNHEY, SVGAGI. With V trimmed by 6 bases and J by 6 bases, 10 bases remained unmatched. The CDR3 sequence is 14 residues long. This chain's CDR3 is CASSSGTGPLEQYF. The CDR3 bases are TGTGCCAGCAGCTCCGGGACAGGTCCTCTCGAGCAGTACTTC.

This CDR3 reads CSASDLVAGMEETQYF. CDR3 DNA sequence: TGCAGTGCTAGTGACCTAGTAGCGGGAATGGAGGAGACCCAGTACTTC. The J gene is TRBJ2-5, the V gene TRBV20-1, with 8 bases matching TRBD2. Trimming took 3 bases from V and 5 from J; bases not matched to a gene: 14. The CDR3 has 16 amino acids. CDR1 is DFQATT, CDR2 SNEGSKA, per germline (reference sequence).

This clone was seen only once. Here the CDR3 DNA reads TGCGCCAGCAGCCCGATTGGCGGGAGCTCCTACAATGAGCAGTTCTTC. It translates to CASSPIGGSSYNEQFF. The genes are TRBV5-1 and TRBJ2-1, with 7 bases lining up with TRBD2. The CDR3 is made up of 16 amino acids. Trimming at V came to 4 bases and at J to 0 bases, leaving 7 bases not matched to a gene. Per the germline V gene, CDR1 is SGHRS and CDR2 is YFSETQ. Together with reference TRBV5-1 and TRBJ2-1, the CDR3 gives the full variable domain: KAGVTQTPRYLIKTRGQQVTLSCSPISGHRSVSWYQQTPGQGLQFLFEYFSETQRNKGNFPGRFSGRQFSNSRSEMNVSTLELGDSALYLCASSPIGGSSYNEQFFGPGTRLTVL.

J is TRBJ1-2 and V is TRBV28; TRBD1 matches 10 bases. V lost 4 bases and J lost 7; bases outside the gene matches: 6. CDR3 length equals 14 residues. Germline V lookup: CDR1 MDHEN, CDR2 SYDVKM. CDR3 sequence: CASSSGQGRGGYTF. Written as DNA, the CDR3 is TGTGCCAGCAGTTCGGGACAGGGGAGGGGTGGCTACACCTTC.

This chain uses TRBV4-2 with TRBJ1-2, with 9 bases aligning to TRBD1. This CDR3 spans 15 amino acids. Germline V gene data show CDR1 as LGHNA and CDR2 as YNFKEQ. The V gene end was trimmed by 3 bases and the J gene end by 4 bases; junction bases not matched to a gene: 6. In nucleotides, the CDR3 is TGTGCCAGCAGCCACCCCGGACAGGGGTTCTATGGCTACACCTTC. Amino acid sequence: CASSHPGQGFYGYTF.

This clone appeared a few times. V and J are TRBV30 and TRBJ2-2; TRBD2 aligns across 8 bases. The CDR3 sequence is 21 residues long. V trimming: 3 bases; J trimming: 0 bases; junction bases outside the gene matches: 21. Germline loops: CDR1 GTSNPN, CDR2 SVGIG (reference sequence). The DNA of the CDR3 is TGTGCCTGGAGGGCAAGACTCAGCGGGAGAAGCGCGGAAGCGAACACCGGGGAGCTGTTTTTT. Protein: CAWRARLSGRSAEANTGELFF. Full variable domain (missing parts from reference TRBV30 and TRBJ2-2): SQTIHQWPATLVQPVGSPLSLECTVEGTSNPNLYWYRQAAGRGLQLLFYSVGIGQISSEVPQNLSASRPQDRQFILSSKKLLLSDSGFYLCAWRARLSGRSAEANTGELFFGEGSRLTVL.

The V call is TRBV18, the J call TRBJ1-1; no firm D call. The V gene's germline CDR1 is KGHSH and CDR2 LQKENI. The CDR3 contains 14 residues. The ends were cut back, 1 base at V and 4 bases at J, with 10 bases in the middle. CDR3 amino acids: CASSPLGASTEAFF. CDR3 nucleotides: TGTGCCAGCTCACCACTGGGCGCGAGCACTGAAGCTTTCTTT.